The source of this TCR beta chain is a study of metastatic and nonmetastatic thyroid tumors. Across the whole study: Both malignant and benign thyroid patients supplied peripheral blood and tumor or nodule tissue samples, across which the repertoires of these patients were then compared.

No patient received treatment before thyroid surgery. Per germline, CDR1 MNHNS and CDR2 SASEGT. The CDR3 is 15 residues long. Deletions cut 2 bases from V and 2 bases from J, with 13 bases between. Per the original methods: A classifier of distant metastasis in papillary thyroid cancer was built from CDR3 differences (across clinicopathological groups). With MiXCR, TCRdb called clones anew from the PCR reads. Here the V and J calls rest on TCRdb's processing, not on the authors' analysis. The sample yields roughly 16,000 clones, under 35% seen once. This clonotype originated in a female donor with papillary thyroid cancer or a benign thyroid nodule (not recorded which). Some clones in this sample may be carry-over from other donors' samples. The sample taken for sequencing was blood. This chain connects TRBV6-1 to TRBJ2-7, with no clear D. The CDR3 DNA reads TGTGCCAGCAGTGAAAAGGAGCACAGAACCTACGAGCAGTACTTC. It encodes CASSEKEHRTYEQYF.